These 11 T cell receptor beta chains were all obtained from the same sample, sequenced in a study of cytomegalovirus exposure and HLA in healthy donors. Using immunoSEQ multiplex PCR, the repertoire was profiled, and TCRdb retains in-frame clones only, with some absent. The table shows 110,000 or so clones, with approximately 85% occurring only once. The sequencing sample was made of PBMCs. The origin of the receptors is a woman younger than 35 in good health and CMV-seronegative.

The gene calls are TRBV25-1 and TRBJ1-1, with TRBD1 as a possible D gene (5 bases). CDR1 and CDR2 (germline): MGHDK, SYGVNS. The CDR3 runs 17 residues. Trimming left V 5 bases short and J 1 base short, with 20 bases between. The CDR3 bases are TGTGCCAGCAGTCCACTAGAGTATGGGGGGTCGAACACTGAAGCTTTCTTT. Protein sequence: CASSPLEYGGSNTEAFF.

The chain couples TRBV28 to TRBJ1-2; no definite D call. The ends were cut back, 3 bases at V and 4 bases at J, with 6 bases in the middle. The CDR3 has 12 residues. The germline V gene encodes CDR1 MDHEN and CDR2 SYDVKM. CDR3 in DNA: TGTGCCAGCAGTTTTAACGGCTATGGCTACACCTTC. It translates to CASSFNGYGYTF.

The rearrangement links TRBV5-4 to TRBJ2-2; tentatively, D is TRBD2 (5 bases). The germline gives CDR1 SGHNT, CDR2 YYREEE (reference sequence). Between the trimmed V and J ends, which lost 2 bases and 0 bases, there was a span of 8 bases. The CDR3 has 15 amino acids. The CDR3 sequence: CASSLAVTNTGELFF. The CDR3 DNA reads TGTGCCAGCAGCTTAGCGGTCACGAACACCGGGGAGCTGTTTTTT. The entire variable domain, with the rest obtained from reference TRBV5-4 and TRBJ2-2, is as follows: ETGVTQSPTHLIKTRGQQVTLRCSSQSGHNTVSWYQQALGQGPQFIFQYYREEENGRGNFPPRFSGLQFPNYSSELNVNALELDDSALYLCASSLAVTNTGELFFGEGSRLTVL.

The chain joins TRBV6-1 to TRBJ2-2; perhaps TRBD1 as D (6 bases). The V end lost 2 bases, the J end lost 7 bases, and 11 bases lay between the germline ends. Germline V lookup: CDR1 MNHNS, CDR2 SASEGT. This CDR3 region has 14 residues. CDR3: CASSERGIGGELFF. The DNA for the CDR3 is TGTGCCAGCAGTGAAAGGGGGATTGGCGGGGAGCTGTTTTTT.

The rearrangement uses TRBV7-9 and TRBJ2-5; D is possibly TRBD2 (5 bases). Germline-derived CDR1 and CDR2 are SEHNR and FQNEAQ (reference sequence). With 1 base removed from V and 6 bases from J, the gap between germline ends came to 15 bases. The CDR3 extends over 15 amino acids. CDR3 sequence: CASSLEEGSVKTQYF. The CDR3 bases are TGTGCCAGCAGCTTAGAGGAAGGTAGCGTGAAGACCCAGTACTTC.

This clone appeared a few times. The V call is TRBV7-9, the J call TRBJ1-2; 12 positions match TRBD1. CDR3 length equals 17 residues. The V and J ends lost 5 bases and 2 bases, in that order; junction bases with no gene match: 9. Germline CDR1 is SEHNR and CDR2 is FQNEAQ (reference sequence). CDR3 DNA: TGTGCCAGCAGCCCCGAGAGGGGACAGGGGGCGAACTATGGCTACACCTTC. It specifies CASSPERGQGANYGYTF.

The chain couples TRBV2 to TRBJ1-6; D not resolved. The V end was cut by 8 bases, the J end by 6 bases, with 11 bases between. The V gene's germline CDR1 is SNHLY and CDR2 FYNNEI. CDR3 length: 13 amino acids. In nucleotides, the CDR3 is TGTGCCAGCGACCCAGCGGCTAATTCACCCCTCCACTTT. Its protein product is CASDPAANSPLHF.

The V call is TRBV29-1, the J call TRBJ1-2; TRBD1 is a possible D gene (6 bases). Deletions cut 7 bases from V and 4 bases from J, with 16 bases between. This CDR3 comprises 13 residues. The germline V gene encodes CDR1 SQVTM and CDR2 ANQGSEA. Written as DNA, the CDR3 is TGCAGCGGACGGACAGCCTCGGCCTATGGCTACACCTTC. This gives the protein CSGRTASAYGYTF.

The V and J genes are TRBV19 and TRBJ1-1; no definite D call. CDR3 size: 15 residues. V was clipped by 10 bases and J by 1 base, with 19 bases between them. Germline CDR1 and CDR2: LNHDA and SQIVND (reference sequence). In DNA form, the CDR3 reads TGTGCCACTTCCCCTAACGGAGGATCGAACACTGAAGCTTTCTTT. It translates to CATSPNGGSNTEAFF.

The CDR3: CASGLGGHEFF. The CDR3 DNA sequence: TGTGCTAGTGGTCTCGGGGGGCACGAGTTCTTC. The chain combines TRBV12-5 with TRBJ2-1; tentative D call: TRBD2 (7 bases). V lost 5 bases, J lost 14 bases, and 13 bases lay in between. The CDR3 sequence is 11 residues long. The germline CDR1 and CDR2 sequences are LGHNT and FRNRAP.

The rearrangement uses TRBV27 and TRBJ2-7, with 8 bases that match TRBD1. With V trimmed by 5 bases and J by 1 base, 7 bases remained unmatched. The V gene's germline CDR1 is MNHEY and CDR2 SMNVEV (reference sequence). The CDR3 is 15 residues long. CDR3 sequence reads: CASSVRGPLSYEQYF. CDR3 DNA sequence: TGTGCCAGCAGTGTCAGGGGGCCGCTTTCCTACGAGCAGTACTTC.